Presented here are 14 T cell receptor beta chains from one specimen sequenced in a study of shared clonotypes between healthy human individuals. Data came from immunoSEQ multiplex PCR; TCRdb stores just in-frame clones and leaves some out. The data contain 2.3 million or so clones, approximately 93% of them singletons. Sample: naive CD4+ T cells from PBMCs. The subset denotes: CD45RA+ positively selected. Every receptor here comes from a man aged 18 to 35 in good health. Some clones in this sample may be carry-over from other donors' samples.

This rearrangement joins TRBV6-5 to TRBJ2-7; the match to TRBD1 covers 12 bases. Trimming removed 6 bases from V and 3 bases from J; junction bases left unmatched: 6. Looked up from germline, CDR1 is MNHEY and CDR2 is SVGAGI. The CDR3 totals 15 residues. CDR3 loop: CASSPRDRGLYEQYF. CDR3 nucleotides: TGTGCCAGCAGCCCCCGGGACAGGGGGCTCTACGAGCAGTACTTC.

In regard to this clone: Other DNA sequences from this sample encode an identical CDR3 as well. V gene TRBV4-2 combines with J gene TRBJ2-7, with D possibly TRBD2 on 5 matching bases. CDR1 is LGHNA and CDR2 is YNFKEQ in the germline V gene. This CDR3 comprises 14 residues. Trimming pared 1 base from V and 1 base from J, leaving 8 bases between. CDR3 nucleotide sequence: TGTGCCAGCAGCCAAGGAGGAGGATCCTACGAGCAGTACTTC. It is translated as CASSQGGGSYEQYF.

Details on this clone: Additional DNA sequences in this sample encode the identical CDR3. J is TRBJ2-6 and V is TRBV7-9; D not certain. V shed 3 bases and J shed 0 bases, with 3 bases lying between them. Germline V gene sequence: CDR1 SEHNR, CDR2 FQNEAQ (reference sequence). The CDR3 contains 14 residues. CDR3 DNA sequence: TGTGCCAGCAGCTTGGCCTCTGGGGCCAACGTCCTGACTTTC. Translating it yields CASSLASGANVLTF.

The J gene is TRBJ1-5, the V gene TRBV10-1; 8 bases are shared with TRBD1. V lost 6 bases, J lost 0 bases, and 7 bases stayed unmatched. CDR1 and CDR2 from the germline V gene are WNHNN and SYGVQD (reference sequence). The CDR3 has 16 residues. The CDR3 bases are TGCGCCAGCAGGGGACCGGACAGGGCTAGCAATCAGCCCCAGCATTTT. It is translated as CASRGPDRASNQPQHF.

The chain joins TRBV7-2 to TRBJ2-2; 11 bases line up with TRBD1. V dropped 5 bases and J dropped 7; count of bases not matched to a gene: 9. The CDR3 loop spans 16 amino acids. Germline-derived CDR1 and CDR2 are SGHTA and FQGNSA. Here the CDR3 reads CASSPYGTGGVGELFF. For the CDR3, the DNA is TGTGCCAGCAGCCCCTACGGGACAGGGGGAGTCGGGGAGCTGTTTTTT.

This clone occurred once. The V gene is TRBV4-2, the J gene TRBJ2-1; 14 bases are shared with TRBD2. The V segment lost 4 bases and the J segment 7 bases; nucleotides outside the gene matches: 6. Looked up from germline, CDR1 is LGHNA and CDR2 is YNFKEQ. The CDR3 runs 16 residues. DNA for the CDR3: TGTGCCAGCAGCCCTGGGACTAGCGGGAGATTTAATGAGCAGTTCTTC. Encoded protein: CASSPGTSGRFNEQFF.

The rearrangement uses TRBV15 and TRBJ2-5; 11 bases agree with TRBD2. Germline values: CDR1 LNHNV, CDR2 YYDKDF (reference sequence). The CDR3 spans 16 residues. J was trimmed by 3 bases and V by 1 base; bases with no gene match: 4. CDR3 sequence: CATSRGAGLAEETQYF. The CDR3 nucleotides read TGTGCCACCAGCAGAGGGGCGGGACTAGCGGAAGAGACCCAGTACTTC.

V is TRBV5-1 and J is TRBJ2-1; 12 bases fit TRBD2. The CDR3 runs 14 residues. Looked up from germline, CDR1 is SGHRS and CDR2 is YFSETQ. After removal of 5 bases from V and 6 bases from J, the junction contained 3 bases not matched to a gene. The CDR3 DNA sequence: TGCGCCAGCAGGTTGACTAGCGGGGGCAATGAGCAGTTCTTC. This translates into CASRLTSGGNEQFF.

The table lists this clone with a count of one. The chain links TRBV5-1 to TRBJ2-3; 9 nucleotides agree with TRBD2. This CDR3 is 14 amino acids long. Looked up from germline, CDR1 is SGHRS and CDR2 is YFSETQ. V trimming: 4 bases; J trimming: 6 bases; junction bases outside the gene matches: 6. CDR3 protein: CASSNGLATDTQYF. CDR3 nucleotide sequence: TGCGCCAGCAGCAACGGACTAGCGACGGATACGCAGTATTTT.

The chain recombines TRBV14 with TRBJ2-7; D remains ambiguous. Germline values: CDR1 SGHDN, CDR2 FVKESK. The CDR3 length is 18 residues. V lost 0 bases and J 4 bases, leaving 22 bases between the germline ends. Here the CDR3 reads CASSQDIGRTTAIYEQYF. CDR3 nucleotide sequence: TGTGCCAGCAGCCAAGATATTGGTCGTACGACCGCAATATACGAGCAGTACTTC.

This chain connects TRBV28 to TRBJ2-1; TRBD1 is a possible D gene (6 bases). V dropped 5 bases and J dropped 4 bases, with 18 bases sitting between them. The CDR3 is 16 amino acids. Germline-derived CDR1 and CDR2 are MDHEN and SYDVKM. The CDR3 DNA is TGTGCCAGCAGTACTACAGGGCCTCCGAGATACAATGAGCAGTTCTTC. Translating gives CASSTTGPPRYNEQFF.

J is TRBJ1-3 and V is TRBV7-2, with no clear D. The CDR3 is made up of 16 amino acids. Per the germline V gene, CDR1 is SGHTA and CDR2 is FQGNSA. The V gene lost 4 bases and the J gene lost 4 bases, with 17 bases spanning the gap. The CDR3 DNA reads TGTGCCAGCAGCTCCTCTGTTCGTACTTGGGGAAACACCATATATTTT. It encodes CASSSSVRTWGNTIYF.

V gene TRBV6-1 combines with J gene TRBJ2-3; D is undetermined. The V end lost 0 bases, the J end lost 0 bases, and 7 bases lay between the germline ends. The CDR3 contains 15 residues. Germline V gives CDR1 MNHNS, CDR2 SASEGT. The CDR3 spells CASSEAAVSTDTQYF. CDR3 bases: TGTGCCAGCAGTGAAGCGGCAGTGAGCACAGATACGCAGTATTTT.

The genes are TRBV28 and TRBJ2-7, with D hard to call. V lost 8 bases and J lost 7, with 12 bases in between. The CDR3 spans 11 residues. CDR1 is MDHEN, CDR2 SYDVKM, per germline. CDR3: CASGVTLEQYF. The DNA for the CDR3 is TGTGCCAGCGGGGTAACGTTAGAGCAGTACTTC.